These T cell receptor beta chains were read from a single sample in a study of shared clonotypes between healthy human individuals. TCRdb keeps only in-frame clones here, not all; method: immunoSEQ multiplex PCR. The table includes a few million clones, about 92% detected once. Sequencing was done on a sample of naive CD4+ T cells from PBMCs. These receptors were taken from a man aged 18 to 29 in good health. Some clones in this sample may be carry-over from other donors' samples. CDR3s include the opening cysteine and the closing phenylalanine or tryptophan. Fields, in order: clone size, V gene, D gene, J gene, CDR3 DNA, CDR3 protein. A D gene is named only where the DNA matches it firmly. Clone size, where shown, is once, few, many, or a class for clones that have expanded.

size: .
V: TRBV4-1
D: .
J: TRBJ2-5
DNA: TGCGCCAGCAGCCAAAGCCGACTTCAAGAGACCCAGTACTTC
CDR3: CASSQSRLQETQYF

size: .
V: TRBV19
D: .
J: TRBJ2-7
DNA: TGTGCCAGTAGTCTGTCCGGGAGAACTACTGAGCAGTACTTC
CDR3: CASSLSGRTTEQYF

size: .
V: TRBV5-1
D: .
J: TRBJ2-6
DNA: TGCGCCAGCTCCCTCGGGGTCTCTGGGGCCAACGTCCTGACTTTC
CDR3: CASSLGVSGANVLTF

size: .
V: TRBV11-2
D: TRBD1
J: TRBJ1-1
DNA: TGTGCCAGCAGCCAGGACAGGTTCATTGAAGCTTTCTTT
CDR3: CASSQDRFIEAFF

size: .
V: TRBV10-3
D: TRBD1
J: TRBJ2-3
DNA: TGTGCCATCTCTACAGGGGAGTCAGATACGCAGTATTTT
CDR3: CAISTGESDTQYF

size: once
V: TRBV28
D: .
J: TRBJ2-7
DNA: TGTGCCAGCAGGGGGTTCGGGTACGAGCAGTACTTC
CDR3: CASRGFGYEQYF

size: .
V: TRBV28
D: .
J: TRBJ1-2
DNA: TGTGCCAGCAGTACTCGTCTGCCTTATAACTATGGCTACACCTTC
CDR3: CASSTRLPYNYGYTF

size: .
V: TRBV5-1
D: TRBD2
J: TRBJ2-3
DNA: TGCGCCAGCAGCCGAGCGGGATACACAGATACGCAGTATTTT
CDR3: CASSRAGYTDTQYF

size: .
V: TRBV11-2
D: .
J: TRBJ2-7
DNA: TGTGCCAGCAGCTTTTTAAGGCGCGGACAGATCTTATACGAGCAGTACTTC
CDR3: CASSFLRRGQILYEQYF

size: .
V: TRBV10-3
D: .
J: TRBJ2-2
DNA: TGTGCCATCAGGACCGAGGGGACAGGGGAGCTGTTTTTT
CDR3: CAIRTEGTGELFF

size: .
V: TRBV10-3
D: .
J: TRBJ2-2
DNA: TGTGCCATCAAGGGGTCCGGGGAGCTGTTTTTT
CDR3: CAIKGSGELFF

size: .
V: TRBV25-1
D: .
J: TRBJ1-2
DNA: TGTGCCAGCAGTGGCGGGGGATCTGTGGTAAATGGCTACACCTTC
CDR3: CASSGGGSVVNGYTF

size: .
V: TRBV6-1
D: TRBD2
J: TRBJ2-2
DNA: TGTGCCAGCAACTATGGCGGGAGGGACACCGGGGAGCTGTTTTTT
CDR3: CASNYGGRDTGELFF

size: .
V: TRBV18
D: TRBD1
J: TRBJ1-2
DNA: TGTGCCAGCTCACCAAAGGACAGGGGAGCCGGCTACACCTTC
CDR3: CASSPKDRGAGYTF

size: .
V: TRBV15
D: .
J: TRBJ2-7
DNA: TGTGCCACCAGCAGAGATCTGGCAGAAGCCTACGAGCAGTACTTC
CDR3: CATSRDLAEAYEQYF

size: .
V: TRBV9
D: TRBD1
J: TRBJ2-1
DNA: TGTGCCAGCAGCGTATCGGGACAGAACAATGAGCAGTTCTTC
CDR3: CASSVSGQNNEQFF

size: .
V: TRBV7-9
D: TRBD1
J: TRBJ2-1
DNA: TGTGCCAGCAGCAAACAGGGGGCTGGGGCACACAATGAGCAGTTCTTC
CDR3: CASSKQGAGAHNEQFF

size: few
V: TRBV28
D: .
J: TRBJ1-5
DNA: TGTGCCAGCACAGATCAGGGGTCTAATCAGCCCCAGCATTTT
CDR3: CASTDQGSNQPQHF

size: .
V: TRBV7-9
D: TRBD1
J: TRBJ2-7
DNA: TGTGCCAGCAGCTTAGAAGGGCTCCGGGACAGGGACTACGAGCAGTACTTC
CDR3: CASSLEGLRDRDYEQYF

size: .
V: TRBV4-1
D: TRBD1
J: TRBJ1-2
DNA: TGCGCCAGCAGCCAAGATGGGGCGTACAGGGGCGCGAGAGGCTACACCTTC
CDR3: CASSQDGAYRGARGYTF

size: .
V: TRBV18
D: TRBD1
J: TRBJ2-1
DNA: TGTGCCAGCTCAACGTTGGGACAGGCATATGAGCAGTTCTTC
CDR3: CASSTLGQAYEQFF

size: .
V: TRBV25-1
D: TRBD2
J: TRBJ2-1
DNA: TGTGCCAGCGATCCTCCGGGGACGGGAGGGCCCGGTGAGCAGTTCTTC
CDR3: CASDPPGTGGPGEQFF

size: .
V: TRBV7-7
D: TRBD1
J: TRBJ2-7
DNA: TGTGCCAGCAGCCCGGGACAGGGAGGCGAGCAGTACTTC
CDR3: CASSPGQGGEQYF

size: .
V: TRBV7-2
D: .
J: TRBJ2-7
DNA: TGTGCCAGCAGCCCCCGACAGCCCCCCTACGAGCAGTACTTC
CDR3: CASSPRQPPYEQYF

size: .
V: TRBV30
D: .
J: TRBJ1-2
DNA: TGTGCCTCGGGTGGGCCGGGCTACACCTTC
CDR3: CASGGPGYTF

size: .
V: TRBV7-9
D: .
J: TRBJ2-7
DNA: TGTGCCAGCAGCTTAGTGCCAGGACCCTACGAGCAGTACTTC
CDR3: CASSLVPGPYEQYF

size: .
V: TRBV28
D: TRBD2
J: TRBJ2-7
DNA: TGTGCCAGCAGGTTAGCGGGGAGGTCCCACGAGCAGTACTTC
CDR3: CASRLAGRSHEQYF

size: .
V: TRBV9
D: .
J: TRBJ1-2
DNA: TGTGCCAGCTATGGGACCGGGGGAGGAGGCTACACCTTC
CDR3: CASYGTGGGGYTF